These T cell receptor beta chains were read from a single sample in a study of blood T cells in healthy people across ages. TCRdb re-analysed the 5' RACE reads in MiXCR, keeping a single row per CDR3 protein. This sample has over 1,200,000 distinct CDR3 sequences, with around 55% found just once. The material sequenced was blood. Every receptor here comes from a man aged 18 to 29 in good health. CDR3s include the opening cysteine and the closing phenylalanine or tryptophan. Expanded clones are given a class, and other clones once, few, many or no size at all.

j_gene	v_gene	abundance	CDR3aa
TRBJ2-2	TRBV24-1	NA	CATSDHNSSGELFF
TRBJ2-7	TRBV20-1	NA	CSARDRWLAGAYEQYF
TRBJ2-1	TRBV20-1	NA	CSFYPDYNEQFF
TRBJ2-5	TRBV5-1	NA	CASSWGPGQEKETQYF
TRBJ2-2	TRBV6-1	NA	CASSDTGVGELFF
TRBJ2-5	TRBV9	NA	CASSVGAETKQYF
TRBJ2-1	TRBV7-9	NA	CASSAIGTRLYNEQFF
TRBJ2-1	TRBV5-1	NA	CASSLGDRGPYNEQFF
TRBJ1-5	TRBV3-1	NA	CASSLTYPDQPQHF
TRBJ2-4	TRBV6-5	few	CASSYERGAKNIQYF
NA	TRBV4-1	NA	CASSQDPGTLDNTYEQYF
TRBJ2-5	TRBV3-1	NA	CASSPTTTTKETQYF
TRBJ2-1	TRBV20-1	few	CSAYKTSNEQFF
TRBJ1-1	TRBV12-3/TRBV12-4	NA	CASRSTGLDTEAFF
TRBJ2-3	TRBV20-1	NA	CSALKGTGTDTQYF
TRBJ2-2	TRBV3-1	NA	CASSQAAGRTGELFF
TRBJ2-5	TRBV29-1	few	CSVGDARGLGETQYF
TRBJ2-6	TRBV6-2/TRBV6-3	few	CASKIAGANVLTF
TRBJ2-7	TRBV7-6	NA	CASSLNRDHEQYF
TRBJ2-5	TRBV11-1	NA	CASSSGTGEEETQYF
TRBJ1-2	TRBV7-2	NA	CASSLDGNDYGYTF
TRBJ2-5	TRBV6-6	NA	CASSPGTRGETQYF
NA	TRBV15	NA	CATSRPVLGYEQYF
TRBJ2-7	TRBV28	NA	CASKEAGGSYEQYF
TRBJ2-5	TRBV2	NA	CASSDGQREGLETQYF
TRBJ2-3	TRBV12-3/TRBV12-4	NA	CASKWTGGMSDAQYF
TRBJ2-2	TRBV20-1	NA	CSADTDTGELFF
TRBJ1-1	TRBV20-1	NA	CSARDQTRATEAFF
NA	TRBV10-3	few	CAISEGRGLVEQYF
TRBJ2-7	TRBV27	NA	CASSYLGQGSYEQYF
TRBJ2-7	TRBV5-1	few	CASSLAGGFGYEQYF
TRBJ1-5	TRBV20-1	few	CSVGESDQPQHF
TRBJ2-5	TRBV20-1	NA	CSALSGGAKTQYF
TRBJ1-6	TRBV7-8	NA	CASSLARQGASPLHF
TRBJ2-7	TRBV11-2	few	CASSLGTSGVYEQYF
NA	TRBV6-5	NA	CASSYLGIETQYF
NA	TRBV4-1	NA	CASSQEYGTSYGYEQYF
TRBJ1-1	TRBV20-1	NA	CSATGHGERTEAFF
TRBJ2-5	TRBV29-1	few	CSVDRRGSDAETQYF
TRBJ2-5	TRBV27	few	CASSFPGQVGEQYF
TRBJ2-3	TRBV27	many	CASSLTGPSTDTQYF
TRBJ2-7	TRBV27	few	CASTPRGMATYEQYF
TRBJ1-2	TRBV27	few	CASSLTARGDGYTF
TRBJ2-3	TRBV28	NA	CASGWTGGKDTDTQYF
TRBJ1-4	TRBV10-3	NA	CAMRARTNEKLFF
TRBJ2-7	TRBV20-1	NA	CSADDRRSYEQYF
TRBJ1-5	TRBV25-1	NA	CASSEPYINQPQHF
TRBJ2-1	TRBV5-1	NA	CASSLSVAGLNNEQFF
TRBJ2-1	TRBV20-1	NA	CSASQGDEQFF
TRBJ2-7	TRBV25-1	few	CASSKRELWVSSYEQYF
TRBJ2-7	TRBV25-1	NA	CASSEGVSEQYF
TRBJ2-1	TRBV29-1	NA	CSAWKQNSYNEQFF
TRBJ2-7	TRBV20-1	NA	CSASAVVGEQYF
TRBJ2-3	TRBV11-3	NA	CASSLRLRDNTQYF
TRBJ2-3	TRBV28	NA	CASNPRTGKGGRLTDTQYF
TRBJ2-5	TRBV6-6	few	CASSYPPRQQETQYF
TRBJ2-7	TRBV27	NA	CASSHREGPYEQYF
NA	TRBV10-3	NA	CAISEALAGVRDEQYF
TRBJ2-3	TRBV5-1	NA	CASWMAGGSTDTQYF